This entry is about one TCR beta chain. The antigen it binds to is not known. Base-call qualities are not available, and no considerably larger clone is one nucleotide away. V is reduced by 5 bases and J by 6 bases, leaving a spacing of 17 bases between them. Looking up the germline V gene (reference sequence) yields CDR1 SEHNR and CDR2 FQNEAQ. Reading from cysteine to phenylalanine, the CDR3 counts 15 amino acids. The kept DNA is CDR3 alone, 45 bases in frame from the first base. The immunoSEQ Assay, a bias-controlled multiplex PCR, was used to amplify TCRbeta CDR3 regions from genomic DNA. Per the original workflow: Nucleated cell counts per sample were estimated from amplification of reference gene primers within the assay. To quantify the absolute abundance of each unique TCRbeta CDR3 rearrangement, sequence reads were collapsed and filtered. For each sample, productive Simpson clonality was calculated by taking the square root of Simpson's diversity index across productive rearrangements. What TCRdb holds here is the immuneACCESS table cut down to in-frame rearrangements. Part of the clones is not present; checked against another copy, under half of the missing clones reflect an unresolved V gene, and the others are unexplained. V, J and clone size were drawn from that table, and D and trimming were deduced from the DNA. The sample includes around 82,000 clones, with less than 90% observed a single time. The ten largest clonotypes hold under 6.5% of the sample.

The data originate from a study of blood T cell repertoires in COVID-19 (dated by TCRdb to 2018 to 2020). About the full investigation: Collaborator samples came from the United States, Italy and Spain and covered acute and convalescent phases of COVID-19. The prospective study material was composed of cDNA or gDNA derived from T cells, B-cell-depleted T cells, or PBMCs. Deeply sampled blood TCRbeta repertoires from subjects exposed to, actively infected with, or recovered from COVID-19 were included in the dataset. The repertoires were released in a freely available public database intended as a resource for research on the immune response to SARS-CoV-2. The samples were drawn from two sources: the first 160 participants of the ongoing ImmuneRACE study, and 1,000 to 1,500 subjects contributed by 6 global collaborators. A de-identified subject ID, COVID-19 status, age in years and sex were almost always included in the sample metadata. Where available, HLA class I and class II types were obtained from metadata supplied by the sample provider rather than from assay-based typing. General conclusions and limits of the study: Clinical and demographic metadata were provided uncurated, with the amount varying by source and participant.

One collaborating source in Seattle enrolled patients during active infection and followed them longitudinally through the course of disease. Each collaborating institution followed its own protocols to collect whole blood in K2EDTA tubes. For TCRbeta analysis, collaborator samples were shipped as frozen whole blood, as isolated PBMCs, or as DNA extracted from either sample type. The chain links TRBV7-9 with TRBJ2-1, with a tentative D gene TRBD2 over 6 matching bases. Sequencing was performed on peripheral blood. This TCR was recovered from a man older than 75 with COVID-19, enrolled during active disease. The DNA reads TGTGCCAGCAGCATTCGTTCTAGCGTGGCCAATGAGCAGTTCTTC. It is translated as CASSIRSSVANEQFF.